This TCR beta chain was retrieved from a study of T-cell memory formation after mild COVID-19. TCRdb redid the calling of the 5' RACE reads with MiXCR, one entry per CDR3 protein. The sample has about 140,000 distinct CDR3 sequences; 13% to 15% are singletons. The sequenced material came from PBMCs or a T cell subset sorted from them (not recorded which). The clonotype was recovered from an adult woman who had mild COVID-19 (a few samples of this study predate the infection). Cell type and time point are not known.

CDR3 protein: CASSLWDYEQFF. In nucleotides, the CDR3 is TGTGCCAGCAGCCTATGGGACTATGAGCAGTTCTTC. The chain is built from TRBV7-2 and TRBJ2-1; D possibly corresponds to TRBD2 (6 bases). The CDR3 contains 12 residues. Between the trimmed V and J ends, which lost 5 bases and 8 bases, there was a span of 10 bases. In germline, CDR1 is SGHTA, CDR2 FQGNSA. The full variable domain, rest sourced from reference TRBV7-2 and TRBJ2-1, is GAGVSQSPSNKVTEKGKDVELRCDPISGHTALYWYRQSLGQGLEFLIYFQGNSAPDKSGLPSDRFSAERTGGSVSTLTIQRTQQEDSAVYLCASSLWDYEQFFGPGTRLTVL.